This is a list of T cell receptor beta chains from one sample in a study of T cell responses to AZD1222 COVID-19 vaccine. Clones were sequenced by immunoSEQ multiplex PCR, and TCRdb holds only the in-frame ones, with some missing. The sample comprises over 150,000 clones, approximately 87% of which are singletons, and 5.5% rests with the top ten. The sequencing here drew on peripheral blood, taken on day 0 of MenACWY control vaccination. The receptors were sampled from an adult in good health. CDR3s leave out the opening cysteine and the closing phenylalanine or tryptophan.

cdr3_aa: ASTGRDRIYGYT; j_call: TRBJ1-2; v_call: TRBV6-5; cdr3_length: 12
cdr3_aa: ASSIQGANYGYT; j_call: TRBJ1-2; v_call: TRBV7-9; cdr3_length: 12
cdr3_aa: TSRGRGLN; j_call: TRBJ2-7; v_call: TRBV1; cdr3_length: 8
cdr3_aa: ASSRQTNTGELF; j_call: TRBJ2-2; v_call: TRBV19; cdr3_length: 12
cdr3_aa: ASSPRQAGGVDTQY; j_call: TRBJ2-3; v_call: TRBV18; cdr3_length: 14
cdr3_aa: ASSDSMGNYGYT; j_call: TRBJ1-2; v_call: TRBV6-4; cdr3_length: 12
cdr3_aa: ASSYLGNGQPQH; j_call: TRBJ1-5; v_call: TRBV6-2/TRBV6-3; cdr3_length: 12
cdr3_aa: ASSLAGGVVETQY; j_call: TRBJ2-5; v_call: TRBV7-6; cdr3_length: 13
cdr3_aa: ASSPGGNTIY; j_call: TRBJ1-3; v_call: TRBV6-6; cdr3_length: 10
cdr3_aa: ASSLLTGVTSTDTQY; j_call: TRBJ2-3; v_call: TRBV3-1/TRBV3-2; cdr3_length: 15
cdr3_aa: ASSNYATSAYNSPLH; j_call: TRBJ1-6; v_call: TRBV19; cdr3_length: 15
cdr3_aa: ATSRGQGVENTIY; j_call: TRBJ1-3; v_call: TRBV15; cdr3_length: 13
cdr3_aa: ASSGPPSQAIQETQY; j_call: TRBJ2-5; v_call: TRBV10-1; cdr3_length: 15
cdr3_aa: ASSLAGGSNNEQF; j_call: TRBJ2-1; v_call: TRBV11-2; cdr3_length: 13
cdr3_aa: ASSYSGGTEAF; j_call: TRBJ1-1; v_call: TRBV6-5; cdr3_length: 11
cdr3_aa: ASSIGFQNNEKLF; j_call: TRBJ1-4; v_call: TRBV19; cdr3_length: 13
cdr3_aa: ASEMKTGGEKLF; j_call: TRBJ1-4; v_call: TRBV2; cdr3_length: 12
cdr3_aa: ASSERERYNSPLH; j_call: TRBJ1-6; v_call: TRBV6-1; cdr3_length: 13
cdr3_aa: ASSQFGAGGHEQF; j_call: TRBJ2-1; v_call: TRBV3-1/TRBV3-2; cdr3_length: 13
cdr3_aa: ASSPWRTGSTLSGNTIY; j_call: TRBJ1-3; v_call: TRBV7-2; cdr3_length: 17